Listed here are 11 T cell receptor beta chains from one sample, sequenced in a study of T cell responses to AZD1222 COVID-19 vaccine. The data were produced by immunoSEQ multiplex PCR, yet TCRdb's version contains in-frame clones alone and is incomplete. The sample lists approximately 92,000 clones, approximately 90% occurring once. The sequencing used peripheral blood, collected on day 0 of AZD1222 vaccination. These receptors were obtained from an adult in good health.

The chain combines TRBV19 with TRBJ1-2, with TRBD1 matching 7 bases. The CDR3 consists of 14 residues. Germline V gene sequence: CDR1 LNHDA, CDR2 SQIVND (reference sequence). The ends lost 5 bases at V and 6 bases at J; junction bases unmatched: 9. The DNA of the CDR3 is TGTGCCAGTAGTGCCAACACAGGGGTCGATGGCTACACCTTC. Amino acids: CASSANTGVDGYTF.

V is TRBV3-1 (or the pseudogene TRBV3-2) and J is TRBJ1-2; unclear D gene. Germline values: CDR1 LGHDT, CDR2 YNNKEL (reference sequence). The CDR3 is made up of 14 amino acids. The V end was cut by 3 bases, the J end by 3 bases, with 11 bases between. This chain's CDR3 is CASSHHGEDYGYTF. The CDR3, as DNA: TGTGCCAGCAGCCATCACGGGGAGGACTATGGCTACACCTTC.

The chain employs TRBV7-2 and TRBJ1-4; D ambiguous. Trimming cost V 3 bases and J 7 bases, with 9 bases left between them. Germline V gives CDR1 SGHTA, CDR2 FQGNSA. The CDR3 contains 13 residues. The CDR3 region has the DNA TGTGCCAGCAGCTTTAGTATGAGTGAAAAACTGTTTTTT. Translation gives CASSFSMSEKLFF.

The chain has TRBV14 and TRBJ1-2; 7 positions match TRBD1. The CDR3 length is 14 residues. The V segment lost 2 bases and the J segment 6 bases; nucleotides outside the gene matches: 6. CDR1 SGHDN and CDR2 FVKESK come from the germline V gene. The CDR3 coding sequence is TGTGCCAGCAGCCAATGGAGGGGGCAAAATGGCTACACCTTC. This codes for CASSQWRGQNGYTF.

This sequence joins TRBV18 and TRBJ2-7; 8 nucleotides line up with TRBD2. In germline, CDR1 is KGHSH, CDR2 LQKENI. V dropped 3 bases and J dropped 4; count of bases not matched to a gene: 5. The CDR3 is made up of 14 amino acids. The CDR3 region is CASSPPGLVYEQYF. Here the CDR3 DNA reads TGTGCCAGCTCACCCCCGGGACTAGTATACGAGCAGTACTTC.

This chain links TRBV27 with TRBJ2-1; perhaps TRBD2 as D (6 bases). Germline lookup yields CDR1 MNHEY and CDR2 SMNVEV (reference sequence). Trimming stripped 5 bases from V and 1 base from J, with 12 bases between. This CDR3 comprises 15 residues. CDR3 amino acids: CASSPGGASYNEQFF. In DNA form, the CDR3 reads TGTGCCAGCAGTCCCGGGGGTGCATCCTACAATGAGCAGTTCTTC.

J is TRBJ1-2 and V is TRBV3-1 (or the pseudogene TRBV3-2); 8 bases fit TRBD1. The J segment lost 4 bases and the V segment lost 2 bases, leaving 3 bases of the junction unmatched. CDR1 and CDR2 (germline): LGHDT, YNNKEL (reference sequence). CDR3 size: 14 residues. CDR3 nucleotides: TGTGCCAGCAGCCAACGGACAGGGACCTATGGCTACACCTTC. Translated, it gives CASSQRTGTYGYTF.

This clone was detected only once. This chain joins TRBV29-1 and TRBJ2-3, with no clear D. Germline assignment: CDR1 SQVTM and CDR2 ANQGSEA. The V end lost 4 bases, the J end lost 1 base, and 6 bases lay between the germline ends. The CDR3 extends over 12 amino acids. The CDR3 reads CSVVGGTDTQYF. The CDR3 DNA sequence: TGCAGCGTTGTCGGCGGCACAGATACGCAGTATTTT.

This sequence joins TRBV9 and TRBJ1-1; no clear D gene. The ends were cut back, 0 bases at V and 4 bases at J, with 10 bases in the middle. The CDR3 spans 14 residues. Looked up from germline, CDR1 is SGDLS and CDR2 is YYNGEE. The DNA of the CDR3 is TGTGCCAGCAGCGTAGTCCGTGGAGGCACTGAAGCTTTCTTT. It specifies CASSVVRGGTEAFF.

The chain links TRBV3-1 (or the pseudogene TRBV3-2) to TRBJ2-7, with 8 nucleotides matching TRBD1. The CDR3 has 15 residues. With 4 bases clipped from V and 2 bases from J, the junction kept 7 bases outside the gene matches. The germline gives CDR1 LGHDT, CDR2 YNNKEL (reference sequence). The DNA of the CDR3 is TGTGCCAGCAGCCTGACGGGACAGGTGACCTACGAGCAGTACTTC. Its protein is CASSLTGQVTYEQYF.

This chain connects TRBV7-9 to TRBJ1-1, with a weak D call TRBD1 (6 bases). The CDR3 has 14 residues. CDR1 SEHNR and CDR2 FQNEAQ come from the germline V gene (reference sequence). With 5 bases removed from V and 5 bases from J, the gap between germline ends came to 15 bases. The CDR3 region is CASSLEGGGTEAFF. In DNA form, the CDR3 reads TGTGCCAGCAGCCTGGAGGGGGGAGGTACTGAAGCTTTCTTT.